These T cell receptor beta chains were read from a single sample in a study of cytomegalovirus exposure and HLA in healthy donors. The method was immunoSEQ multiplex PCR; TCRdb's version includes in-frame clones alone and lacks a portion of them. The sample yields approximately 80,000 clones, over 70% seen once. Sequencing was carried out using PBMCs. The source of these receptors is a man aged 25 to 45 in good health and CMV-seropositive. Both conserved end residues are part of each CDR3. The D gene is left open where the match is weak. Where a row states a size, it is once, few, many or the class of an expanded clone; other rows omit it.

CDR3	DNA	size	V	D	J
CASSVEGAGGGNEQFF	TGTGCCAGCAGCGTAGAAGGAGCGGGAGGGGGTAATGAGCAGTTCTTC	-	TRBV9	TRBD2	TRBJ2-1
CASSLAGGQDEQFF	TGTGCCAGCAGCTTGGCGGGAGGGCAAGATGAGCAGTTCTTC	once	TRBV7-3	TRBD2	TRBJ2-1
CASSLVGGTTYEQYF	TGTGCCAGCAGCTTAGTGGGGGGAACGACCTACGAGCAGTACTTC	once	TRBV7-9	-	TRBJ2-7
CAISGATNEKLFF	TGTGCCATCAGTGGAGCAACTAATGAAAAACTGTTTTTT	-	TRBV10-3	-	TRBJ1-4
CASSLDLAGGKYF	TGCGCCAGCAGCTTGGATCTAGCGGGAGGCAAGTATTTT	-	TRBV5-1	TRBD2	TRBJ2-3
CASSGGRERDEQYF	TGTGCCAGCAGTGGAGGGAGGGAAAGGGACGAGCAGTACTTC	-	TRBV2	TRBD2	TRBJ2-7
CASSPGGLPTNQPQHF	TGTGCCAGCAGCCCCGGGGGGTTACCAACCAATCAGCCCCAGCATTTT	-	TRBV7-2	-	TRBJ1-5
CATSVRQVRPNEQFF	TGTGCCACCAGCGTTAGACAGGTCCGGCCCAATGAGCAGTTCTTC	once	TRBV15	-	TRBJ2-1
CASSPSEGRAKNIQYF	TGTGCCAGCAGCCCCTCGGAGGGTAGGGCCAAAAACATTCAGTACTTC	-	TRBV5-4	-	TRBJ2-4
CASSLDGFNTTMNTEAFF	TGTGCCAGCAGCTTAGACGGCTTCAACACTACCATGAACACTGAAGCTTTCTTT	-	TRBV7-9	-	TRBJ1-1
CASYSGAANTDTQYF	TGTGCCAGCTACAGTGGGGCGGCCAACACAGATACGCAGTATTTT	-	TRBV28	-	TRBJ2-3
CASSLPGVNEQYF	TGTGCCAGCAGTTTACCAGGGGTAAACGAGCAGTACTTC	-	TRBV27	-	TRBJ2-7
CSVAHFFNYGYTF	TGCAGCGTTGCACATTTTTTTAACTATGGCTACACCTTC	-	TRBV29-1	-	TRBJ1-2
CATRGRLTFGYTF	TGTGCCACCAGGGGGCGTTTGACATTTGGCTACACCTTC	-	TRBV15	-	TRBJ1-2
CASRNAGVGTDTQYF	TGCGCCAGCAGAAATGCGGGGGTCGGCACAGATACGCAGTATTTT	-	TRBV5-1	TRBD2	TRBJ2-3
CASSGIGGAANEKLFF	TGTGCCAGCAGTGGGATCGGGGGGGCGGCTAATGAAAAACTGTTTTTT	many	TRBV2	-	TRBJ1-4
CASSPGQPYEQYF	TGTGCCAGCAGCCCGGGACAGCCCTACGAGCAGTACTTC	-	TRBV2	TRBD1	TRBJ2-7
CASSSYAGTSGRVYNEQFF	TGTGCCAGCAGTTCGTACGCCGGGACTAGCGGGAGAGTCTACAATGAGCAGTTCTTC	-	TRBV28	TRBD2	TRBJ2-1